This T cell receptor (beta chain) was captured by sequencing in a study of shared clonotypes between healthy human individuals. CD45RO-negative, CCR7-positively selected cells formed the naive CD8 fraction, excluding terminally differentiated effector memory CD45RA+ cells. Germline CDR1 is SQVTM and CDR2 is ANQGSEA. V shed 1 base and J shed 1 base, with 10 bases lying between them. The CDR3 extends over 14 amino acids. Sequencing used immunoSEQ multiplex PCR; TCRdb keeps in-frame clones, though not all of them. The sample yields 2 million to 2.5 million clones, about 95% seen once. The sample consisted of naive CD8+ T cells sorted from blood. This chain uses TRBV29-1 with TRBJ1-1, with D uncertain. This TCR came from a man in his late teens or twenties in good health. The DNA of the CDR3 is TGCAGCGTTGAAGCCCAAACAGCGAACACTGAAGCTTTCTTT. It is translated as CSVEAQTANTEAFF.